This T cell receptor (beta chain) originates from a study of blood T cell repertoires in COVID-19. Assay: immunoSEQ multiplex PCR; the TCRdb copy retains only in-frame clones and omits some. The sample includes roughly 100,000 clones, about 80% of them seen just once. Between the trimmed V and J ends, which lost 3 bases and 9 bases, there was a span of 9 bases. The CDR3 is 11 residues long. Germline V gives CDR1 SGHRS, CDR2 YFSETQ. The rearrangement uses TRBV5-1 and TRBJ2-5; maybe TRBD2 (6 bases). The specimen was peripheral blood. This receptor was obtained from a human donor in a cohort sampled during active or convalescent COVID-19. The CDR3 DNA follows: TGCGCCAGCAGCTGGGGCGGGGCCCAGTACTTC. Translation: CASSWGGAQYF. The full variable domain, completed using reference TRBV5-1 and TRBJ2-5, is KAGVTQTPRYLIKTRGQQVTLSCSPISGHRSVSWYQQTPGQGLQFLFEYFSETQRNKGNFPGRFSGRQFSNSRSEMNVSTLELGDSALYLCASSWGGAQYFGPGTRLLVL.